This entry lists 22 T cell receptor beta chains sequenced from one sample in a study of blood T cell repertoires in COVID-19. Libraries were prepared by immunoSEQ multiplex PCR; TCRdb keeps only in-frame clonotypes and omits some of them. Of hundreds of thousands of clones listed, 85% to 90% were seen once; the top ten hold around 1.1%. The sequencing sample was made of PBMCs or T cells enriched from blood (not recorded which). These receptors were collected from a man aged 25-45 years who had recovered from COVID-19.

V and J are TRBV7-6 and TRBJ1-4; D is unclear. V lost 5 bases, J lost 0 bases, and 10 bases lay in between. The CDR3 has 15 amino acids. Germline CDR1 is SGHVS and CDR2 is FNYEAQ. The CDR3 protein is CASSPTQATNEKLFF. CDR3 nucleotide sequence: TGTGCCAGCAGCCCAACGCAGGCAACTAATGAAAAACTGTTTTTT. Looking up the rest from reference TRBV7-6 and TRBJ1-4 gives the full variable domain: GAGVSQSPRYKVTKRGQDVALRCDPISGHVSLYWYRQALGQGPEFLTYFNYEAQQDKSGLPNDRFSAERPEGSISTLTIQRTEQRDSAMYRCASSPTQATNEKLFFGSGTQLSVL.

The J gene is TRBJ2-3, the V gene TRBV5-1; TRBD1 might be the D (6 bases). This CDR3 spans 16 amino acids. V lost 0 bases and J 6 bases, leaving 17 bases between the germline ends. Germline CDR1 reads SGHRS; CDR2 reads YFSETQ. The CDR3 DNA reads TGCGCCAGCAGCTTGGGGGTAGCCAGGGGTGGTGATACGCAGTATTTT. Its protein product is CASSLGVARGGDTQYF.

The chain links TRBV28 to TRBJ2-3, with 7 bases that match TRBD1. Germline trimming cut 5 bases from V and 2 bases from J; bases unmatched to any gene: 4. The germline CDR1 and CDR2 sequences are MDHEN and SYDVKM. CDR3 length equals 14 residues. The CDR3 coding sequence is TGTGCCAGCAGTACGGGACAGTTCACAGATACGCAGTATTTT. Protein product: CASSTGQFTDTQYF. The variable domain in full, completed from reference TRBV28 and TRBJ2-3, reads DVKVTQSSRYLVKRTGEKVFLECVQDMDHENMFWYRQDPGLGLRLIYFSYDVKMKEKGDIPEGYSVSREKKERFSLILESASTNQTSMYLCASSTGQFTDTQYFGPGTRLTVL.

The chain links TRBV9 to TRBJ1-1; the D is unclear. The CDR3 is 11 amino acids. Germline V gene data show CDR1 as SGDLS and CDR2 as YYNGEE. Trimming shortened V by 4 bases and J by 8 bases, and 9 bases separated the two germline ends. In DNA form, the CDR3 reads TGTGCCAGCAGCACGGGAACAGAAGCTTTCTTT. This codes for CASSTGTEAFF.

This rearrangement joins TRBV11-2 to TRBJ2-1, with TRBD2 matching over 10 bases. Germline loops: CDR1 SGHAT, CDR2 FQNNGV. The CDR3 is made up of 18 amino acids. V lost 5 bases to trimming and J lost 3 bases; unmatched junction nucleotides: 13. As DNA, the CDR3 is TGTGCCAGCAGCCCTACATTTTCTCGGACTAGCGGCTACAATGAGCAGTTCTTC. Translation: CASSPTFSRTSGYNEQFF.

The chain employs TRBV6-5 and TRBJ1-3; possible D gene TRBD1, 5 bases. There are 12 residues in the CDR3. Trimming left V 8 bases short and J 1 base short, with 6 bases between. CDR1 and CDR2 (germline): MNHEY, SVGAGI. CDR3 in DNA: TGTGCCAGCCGGGGGTCTGGAAACACCATATATTTT. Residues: CASRGSGNTIYF.

The CDR3 loop is CASSLSPGDVYGYTF. The CDR3 coding sequence is TGCGCCAGCAGCTTGTCTCCAGGGGACGTCTATGGCTACACCTTC. V and J are TRBV5-1 and TRBJ1-2; D might be TRBD1 (6 bases). This CDR3 contains 15 residues. The ends were cut back, 1 base at V and 4 bases at J, with 14 bases in the middle. The germline V gene has CDR1 SGHRS and CDR2 YFSETQ.

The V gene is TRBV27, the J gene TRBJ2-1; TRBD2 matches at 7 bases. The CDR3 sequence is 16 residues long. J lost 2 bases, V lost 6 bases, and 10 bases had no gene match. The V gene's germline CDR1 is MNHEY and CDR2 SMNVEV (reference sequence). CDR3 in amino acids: CASSSGGGRTYNEQFF. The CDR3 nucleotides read TGTGCCAGCAGCTCCGGTGGCGGGAGAACCTACAATGAGCAGTTCTTC.

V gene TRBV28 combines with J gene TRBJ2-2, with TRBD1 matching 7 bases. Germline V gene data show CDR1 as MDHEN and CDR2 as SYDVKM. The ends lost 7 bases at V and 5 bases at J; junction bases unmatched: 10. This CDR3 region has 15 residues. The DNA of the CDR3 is TGTGCCAGCACCCGAGGGGGCACCCCTACCGGGGAGCTGTTTTTT. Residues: CASTRGGTPTGELFF. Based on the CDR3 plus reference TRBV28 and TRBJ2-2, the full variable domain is DVKVTQSSRYLVKRTGEKVFLECVQDMDHENMFWYRQDPGLGLRLIYFSYDVKMKEKGDIPEGYSVSREKKERFSLILESASTNQTSMYLCASTRGGTPTGELFFGEGSRLTVL.

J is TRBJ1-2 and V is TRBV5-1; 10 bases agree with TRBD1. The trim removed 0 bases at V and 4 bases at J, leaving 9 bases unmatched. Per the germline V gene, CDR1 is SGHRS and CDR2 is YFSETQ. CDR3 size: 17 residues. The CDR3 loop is CASSLAGGTGAGYGYTF. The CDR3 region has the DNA TGCGCCAGCAGCTTGGCCGGGGGGACAGGGGCTGGCTATGGCTACACCTTC.

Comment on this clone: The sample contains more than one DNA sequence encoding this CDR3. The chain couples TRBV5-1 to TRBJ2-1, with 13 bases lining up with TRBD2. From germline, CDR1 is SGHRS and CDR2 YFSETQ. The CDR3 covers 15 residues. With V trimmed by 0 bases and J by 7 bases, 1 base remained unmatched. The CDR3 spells CASSLGLAGGNEQFF. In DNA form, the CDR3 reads TGCGCCAGCAGCTTGGGACTAGCGGGAGGTAATGAGCAGTTCTTC.

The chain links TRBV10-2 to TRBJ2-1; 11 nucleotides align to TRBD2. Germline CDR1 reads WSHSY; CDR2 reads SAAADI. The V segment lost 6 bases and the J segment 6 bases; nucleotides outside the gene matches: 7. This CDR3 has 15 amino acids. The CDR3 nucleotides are TGCGCCAGCAGAAATGATACTAGCGGGAGCAATGAGCAGTTCTTC. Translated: CASRNDTSGSNEQFF.

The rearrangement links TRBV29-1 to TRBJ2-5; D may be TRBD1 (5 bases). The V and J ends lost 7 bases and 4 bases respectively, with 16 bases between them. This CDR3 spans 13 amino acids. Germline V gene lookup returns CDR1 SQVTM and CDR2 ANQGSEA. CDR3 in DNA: TGCAGCGCCGCTAGGCAGGGTGGAGAGACCCAGTACTTC. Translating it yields CSAARQGGETQYF.

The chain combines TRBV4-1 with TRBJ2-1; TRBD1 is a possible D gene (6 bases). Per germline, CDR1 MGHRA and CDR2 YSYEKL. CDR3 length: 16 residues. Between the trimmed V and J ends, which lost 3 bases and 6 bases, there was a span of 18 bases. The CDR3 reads CASSHYLQGRVNEQFF. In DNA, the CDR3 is TGCGCCAGCAGCCATTACCTTCAGGGGCGGGTCAATGAGCAGTTCTTC.

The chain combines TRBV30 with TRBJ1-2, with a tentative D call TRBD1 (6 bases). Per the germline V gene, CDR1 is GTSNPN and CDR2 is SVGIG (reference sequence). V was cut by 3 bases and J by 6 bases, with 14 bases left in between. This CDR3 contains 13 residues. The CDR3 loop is CAWSKGGNDGYTF. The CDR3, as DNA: TGTGCCTGGAGCAAAGGGGGAAACGATGGCTACACCTTC.

The DNA of the CDR3 is TGTGCTAGTGGTTCTTCGCAAACCTTCGGGGGAGCTTTCTTT. Translated, it gives CASGSSQTFGGAFF. The gene calls are TRBV12-5 and TRBJ1-1; weak D call: TRBD1 (5 bases). V dropped 4 bases and J dropped 10 bases, with 19 bases sitting between them. The CDR3 runs to 14 residues. Per germline, CDR1 LGHNT and CDR2 FRNRAP.

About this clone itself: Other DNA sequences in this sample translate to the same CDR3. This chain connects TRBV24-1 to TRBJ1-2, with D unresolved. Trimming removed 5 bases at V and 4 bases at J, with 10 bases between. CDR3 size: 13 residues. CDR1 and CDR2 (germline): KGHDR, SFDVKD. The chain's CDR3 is CATSVDIGYGYTF. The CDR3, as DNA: TGTGCCACCAGTGTTGACATAGGCTATGGCTACACCTTC.

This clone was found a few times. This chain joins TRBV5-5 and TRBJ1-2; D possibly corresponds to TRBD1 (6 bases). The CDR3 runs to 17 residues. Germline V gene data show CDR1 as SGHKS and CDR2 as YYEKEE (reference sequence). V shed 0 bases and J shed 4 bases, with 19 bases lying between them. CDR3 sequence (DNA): TGTGCCAGCAGCTTGGCCTTGGCAGGGGCGTCTTCCTATGGCTACACCTTC. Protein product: CASSLALAGASSYGYTF.

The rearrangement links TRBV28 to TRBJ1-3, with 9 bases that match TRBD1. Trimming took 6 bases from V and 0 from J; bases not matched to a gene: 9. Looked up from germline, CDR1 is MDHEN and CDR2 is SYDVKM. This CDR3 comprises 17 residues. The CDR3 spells CASSTWDRVISGNTIYF. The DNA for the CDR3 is TGTGCCAGCAGCACATGGGACAGGGTAATCTCTGGAAACACCATATATTTT.

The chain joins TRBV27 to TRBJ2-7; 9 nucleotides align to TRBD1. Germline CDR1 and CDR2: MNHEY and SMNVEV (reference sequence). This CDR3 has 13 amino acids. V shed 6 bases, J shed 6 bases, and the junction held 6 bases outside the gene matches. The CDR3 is CASRRDRDPEQYF. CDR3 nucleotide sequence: TGTGCCAGCAGAAGGGACAGGGATCCCGAGCAGTACTTC.

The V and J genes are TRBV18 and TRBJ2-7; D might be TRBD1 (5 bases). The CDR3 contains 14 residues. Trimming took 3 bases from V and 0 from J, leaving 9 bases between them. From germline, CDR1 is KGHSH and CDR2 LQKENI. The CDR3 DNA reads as TGTGCCAGCTCACCCGACAGAAACTCCTACGAGCAGTACTTC. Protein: CASSPDRNSYEQYF.

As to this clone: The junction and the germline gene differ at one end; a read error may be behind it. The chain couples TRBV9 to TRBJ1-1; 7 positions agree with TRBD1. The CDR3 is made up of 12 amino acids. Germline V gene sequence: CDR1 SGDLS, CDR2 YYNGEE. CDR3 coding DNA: TGTGCCAGCAGCGTTTTGACGGGACAGCTTTTGTTC. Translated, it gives CASSVLTGQLLF.